The 15 T cell receptor beta chains in this list originate from one sample, sequenced in a study of cytomegalovirus exposure and HLA in healthy donors. Both 60 Vbeta primers and 13 Jbeta primers went into the PCR. The assay was immunoSEQ multiplex PCR, and TCRdb's table has in-frame clones only and misses some. The table shows some 120,000 clones, with roughly 80% occurring only once. Sequencing input: PBMCs. These receptors were taken from a woman aged 40 to 55 in good health and CMV-seropositive.

This clone has only one observation. The chain couples TRBV29-1 to TRBJ2-1; 13 positions match TRBD2. V was pared by 7 bases and J by 9 bases, with 12 bases of the junction left unmatched. CDR3 length: 15 amino acids. In germline, CDR1 is SQVTM, CDR2 ANQGSEA. The CDR3 DNA reads TGCAGCGCTAAACCTGGACTAGCGGGAGCGGGTGAGCAGTTCTTC. The encoded protein is CSAKPGLAGAGEQFF.

This clone was counted a single time. The chain uses TRBV5-1 and TRBJ2-3, with 9 bases lining up with TRBD1. V shed 3 bases and J 1 base; nucleotides not matched to a gene: 6. This CDR3 contains 16 residues. Germline loops: CDR1 SGHRS, CDR2 YFSETQ. The CDR3 DNA reads as TGCGCCAGCAGCTCAAACAGGGGGCTGGGCACAGATACGCAGTATTTT. This encodes CASSSNRGLGTDTQYF.

This clone showed up just a few times. The CDR3 bases are TGTGCCAGCAGCTTAAGGGAAGCGGGAGGCGTCACAGATACGCAGTATTTT. Residues: CASSLREAGGVTDTQYF. The V gene is TRBV7-9, the J gene TRBJ2-3, with TRBD2 matching over 9 bases. Losses at the gene ends were 2 bases for V and 2 bases for J; bases not matched to a gene: 8. This CDR3 contains 17 residues. The germline gives CDR1 SEHNR, CDR2 FQNEAQ (reference sequence).

V gene TRBV5-5 combines with J gene TRBJ1-2; D call uncertain. Deletions cut 0 bases from V and 8 bases from J, with 17 bases between. CDR3 size: 15 residues. Germline-derived CDR1 and CDR2 are SGHKS and YYEKEE (reference sequence). The CDR3 DNA sequence: TGTGCCAGCAGCTTGGAATTGTGGCAGATGAAGGGCTACACCTTC. This sequence encodes CASSLELWQMKGYTF.

The chain links TRBV5-1 to TRBJ2-2, with TRBD1 as a possible D gene (5 bases). The CDR3 consists of 15 residues. CDR1 and CDR2 (germline): SGHRS, YFSETQ. V lost 2 bases, J lost 0 bases, and 8 bases lay in between. This CDR3 is CASSLGAANTGELFF. The CDR3 DNA follows: TGCGCCAGCAGCTTAGGGGCGGCGAACACCGGGGAGCTGTTTTTT.

This clone was observed once. The chain uses TRBV7-9 and TRBJ2-5, with TRBD1 identical over 7 bases. The CDR3 length is 14 residues. V shed 5 bases, J shed 2 bases, and the junction held 5 bases outside the gene matches. Per germline, CDR1 SEHNR and CDR2 FQNEAQ (reference sequence). This CDR3 is CASSPGQIQETQYF. CDR3 DNA sequence: TGTGCCAGCAGCCCGGGACAGATACAAGAGACCCAGTACTTC.

The chain is built from TRBV6-5 and TRBJ2-5; D may be TRBD1 (6 bases). Germline loops: CDR1 MNHEY, CDR2 SVGAGI. Deletions cut 2 bases from V and 5 bases from J, with 9 bases between. This CDR3 spans 13 amino acids. CDR3 region: CASSYRTAETQYF. In DNA, the CDR3 is TGTGCCAGCAGTTACCGGACAGCGGAGACCCAGTACTTC.

V is TRBV27 and J is TRBJ2-7; 9 bases fit TRBD1. This CDR3 has 16 amino acids. Per the germline V gene, CDR1 is MNHEY and CDR2 is SMNVEV (reference sequence). With 0 bases clipped from V and 6 bases from J, the junction kept 9 bases outside the gene matches. The CDR3 region is CASSLSWDRVRGEQYF. The CDR3 DNA is TGTGCCAGCAGTTTATCTTGGGACAGGGTGCGGGGCGAGCAGTACTTC.

V is TRBV30 and J is TRBJ1-4, with 7 bases lining up with TRBD1. Germline V gene sequence: CDR1 GTSNPN, CDR2 SVGIG (reference sequence). The CDR3 extends over 11 amino acids. Trimming at V came to 4 bases and at J to 13 bases, leaving 6 bases not matched to a gene. Here the CDR3 DNA reads TGTGCCTGGAAAATCCAGGGGGGACTGTTTTTT. It encodes CAWKIQGGLFF.

The chain links TRBV10-3 to TRBJ2-6, with a weak D call TRBD2 (5 bases). Germline V gene sequence: CDR1 ENHRY, CDR2 SYGVKD. The V end lost 4 bases, the J end lost 0 bases, and 13 bases lay between the germline ends. The CDR3 length is 17 residues. As DNA, the CDR3 is TGTGCCATCAGTGTTGGTAGCGCCAGCTCTGGGGCCAACGTCCTGACTTTC. It translates to CAISVGSASSGANVLTF.

The chain combines TRBV29-1 with TRBJ1-5; no definite D call. The V and J ends lost 7 bases and 5 bases respectively, with 12 bases between them. The CDR3 loop spans 12 amino acids. The germline V gene encodes CDR1 SQVTM and CDR2 ANQGSEA. CDR3 region: CSAGWGDQPQHF. In DNA, the CDR3 is TGCAGCGCCGGGTGGGGAGATCAGCCCCAGCATTTT. The whole variable domain, remainder taken from reference TRBV29-1 and TRBJ1-5, is SAVISQKPSRDICQRGTSLTIQCQVDSQVTMMFWYRQQPGQSLTLIATANQGSEATYESGFVIDKFPISRPNLTFSTLTVSNMSPEDSSIYLCSAGWGDQPQHFGDGTRLSIL.

CDR3 nucleotides: TGCGCCAGCAGCAGGAGCGGGAGGGCCCTCGATGAGCAGTTCTTC. As protein: CASSRSGRALDEQFF. The chain combines TRBV5-1 with TRBJ2-1, with 10 bases aligning to TRBD2. From germline, CDR1 is SGHRS and CDR2 YFSETQ. This CDR3 has 15 amino acids. V lost 4 bases, J lost 8 bases, and 9 bases stayed unmatched.

This clone was detected once. The V call is TRBV6-5, the J call TRBJ2-7; 7 bases agree with TRBD1. Trimming removed 5 bases from V and 2 bases from J; junction bases left unmatched: 3. Germline V gives CDR1 MNHEY, CDR2 SVGAGI. The CDR3 is 13 residues long. In nucleotides, the CDR3 is TGTGCCAGCAGTCCGACAGGGACCTACGAGCAGTACTTC. Amino acid sequence: CASSPTGTYEQYF.

V and J are TRBV28 and TRBJ2-3, with TRBD1 identical over 7 bases. V lost 3 bases and J lost 5; bases outside the gene matches: 5. The CDR3 has 14 residues. Germline V gene data show CDR1 as MDHEN and CDR2 as SYDVKM. The CDR3, as DNA: TGTGCCAGCAGTTTGAGGGGGCTCCAAGATACGCAGTATTTT. Translating it yields CASSLRGLQDTQYF.

The chain has TRBV9 and TRBJ2-6; no reliable D call. Looked up from germline, CDR1 is SGDLS and CDR2 is YYNGEE. V lost 2 bases and J lost 2, with 8 bases in between. The CDR3 loop spans 15 amino acids. CDR3 residues: CASSVEVAGANVLTF. CDR3 nucleotides: TGTGCCAGCAGCGTTGAGGTTGCTGGGGCCAACGTCCTGACTTTC.